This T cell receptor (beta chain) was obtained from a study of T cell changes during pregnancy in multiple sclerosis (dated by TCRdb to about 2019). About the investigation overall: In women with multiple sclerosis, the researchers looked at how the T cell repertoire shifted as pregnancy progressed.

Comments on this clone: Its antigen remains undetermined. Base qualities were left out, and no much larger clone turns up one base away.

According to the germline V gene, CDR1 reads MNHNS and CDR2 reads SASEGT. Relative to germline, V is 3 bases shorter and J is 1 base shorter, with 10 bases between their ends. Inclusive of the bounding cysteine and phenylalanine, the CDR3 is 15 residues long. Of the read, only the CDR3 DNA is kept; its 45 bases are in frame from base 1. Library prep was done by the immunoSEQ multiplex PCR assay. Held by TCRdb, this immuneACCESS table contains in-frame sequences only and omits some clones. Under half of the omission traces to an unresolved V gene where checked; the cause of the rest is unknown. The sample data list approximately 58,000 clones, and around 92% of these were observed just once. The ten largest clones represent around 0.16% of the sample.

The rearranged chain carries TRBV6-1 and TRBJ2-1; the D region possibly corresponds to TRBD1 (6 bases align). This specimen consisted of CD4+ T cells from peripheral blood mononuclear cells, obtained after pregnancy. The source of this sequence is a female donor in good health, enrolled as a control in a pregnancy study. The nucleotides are TGTGCCAGCAGTGATACAGGGAGTTCCTACAATGAGCAGTTCTTC. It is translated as CASSDTGSSYNEQFF.